This T cell receptor (beta chain) derives from a study of glioma-infiltrating T cells after dendritic cell vaccination (dated by TCRdb to about 2016). Background for the entire study: Of the 15 or so glioblastoma patients in the cohort, all drawn from Phase I and II dendritic cell vaccination trials, 9 were newly diagnosed and 6 had recurrent disease. Three intradermal dendritic cell vaccine injections were administered to patients at biweekly intervals in the arm below the axilla. In glioblastoma patients vaccinated with dendritic cells, deep sequencing of TCR beta CDR3 regions served to measure the amount of tumor-infiltrating lymphocytes and to compare repertoires between tumor and blood. Between the early 2000s and the early 2010s, the patients were given dendritic cell vaccination pulsed with autologous tumor lysate. To make the vaccine, monocyte-derived dendritic cells were cultured for 7 to 8 days with IL-4 and GM-CSF and then pulsed overnight with autologous tumor lysate. Survival after dendritic cell vaccination was correlated with TCR sequencing metrics, such as TIL content and the overlap between tumor and blood repertoires. Findings and caveats that apply to the study as a whole: The cohort was small and heterogeneous, few patients had complete blood and tumor sets, and even fewer had initial-recurrent tumor pairs. The response model built on TCR overlap across three groups was characterized as speculative, with prospective validation still needed. No direct relationship between TCR clonality and survival was found, suggesting that a diverse polyclonal response may matter. Higher estimated pretreatment TIL content predicted longer time to progression and overall survival after dendritic cell vaccination.

Using the immunoSEQ assay, TCRB CDR3 regions were amplified from roughly 1.9 micrograms of genomic DNA, or from all available DNA when less than that was on hand. The multiplex PCR employed 60 forward primers targeting TCR V beta segments and 13 reverse primers targeting J beta segments. To estimate the number of reads per starting template, synthetic control templates were added to each sample at limiting dilution. Reads of 87 bp were generated by sequencing on the Illumina HiSeq System. The paper's processing steps were these. To remove PCR and sequencing errors, closely related sequences were merged with a nearest neighbor algorithm. TCR overlap was defined as the percentage of unique tumor TCR beta sequences that were also present in the same patient's peripheral blood. Entries here come from immuneACCESS through TCRdb and include only in-frame sequences with V and J called. Some clones fail to appear in such tables; in the studies checked, an unresolved V gene covers under half of the shortfall, and the cause of the remainder is unknown. That table gives V, J and clone size, and the DNA gave D and trimming. The sample table holds roughly 100,000 clones, of which around 85% were seen once. 2.5% to 3.5% of the sample is in the top ten clones.

This clone was counted between two and nine times. What this receptor recognizes is not known. No per-base quality is available; no much larger clone lies one base away. Selection of patients required sufficient residual fresh-frozen tumor tissue and over two years of available survival data. Although molecular status otherwise differed among the glioblastoma patients, no patient had an isocitrate dehydrogenase mutation. PBMC were collected before vaccination, two weeks after the third vaccination, and at tumor progression when it occurred. The Qiagen DNeasy Blood extraction Kit was used for extraction of genomic DNA. The CDR3 holds 14 amino acids from the cysteine to the phenylalanine. The CDR3 DNA has 42 bases and is translated from base 1.

The receptor comes from a human donor with glioblastoma. The material was blood, obtained before dendritic cell vaccination. The chain uses TRBV21-1 and TRBJ2-7; the table calls TRBD2, which could not be checked here. TRBV21-1 is classified as a pseudogene. CDR3 protein: CATPGSGSGCEQYF. The DNA sequence follows: TGTGCCACACCAGGGAGCGGGAGCGGTTGCGAGCAGTACTTC.